This T cell receptor beta chain stems from a study of cytomegalovirus exposure and HLA in healthy donors. Study conclusions and caveats: What a later analysis reportedly showed was that an Asian-associated ancestry cluster had fewer N-insertions than the 666-donor mean. The study flagged roughly 160 TCR beta chains as cytomegalovirus-associated. Upon later analysis, HLA-associated TCR beta chains proved more clonally expanded than other, equally common chains.

Notes on this clone: Its antigen remains unidentified.

The PCR contained 60 Vbeta and 13 Jbeta primers. Original analysis: As a later analysis found, there were 80 million or so unique TCR beta chains, of which approximately 10 million were shared. Sequenced by immunoSEQ multiplex PCR; TCRdb stores in-frame clones only, minus some. The DNA was the basis for D and trimming; V, J and clone size are from that table. The data show under 200,000 clones, approximately 86% seen once. This CDR3 spans 14 amino acids. The germline V gene has CDR1 SGHTA and CDR2 FQGTGA. J lost 5 bases, V lost 5 bases, and 4 bases had no gene match. This TCR came from a woman in her twenties or thirties in good health and CMV-seronegative. Sequencing used PBMCs. The V and J genes are TRBV7-3 and TRBJ2-3, with TRBD1 matching over 10 bases. The CDR3 nucleotides read TGTGCCAGCAGCGCGACAGGGGGCGTAGATACGCAGTATTTT. Translating it yields CASSATGGVDTQYF.